The next 12 T cell receptor beta chains were all read from a single sample in a study of T cells expressing NK-cell markers (dated by TCRdb to the early 2020s). Library prep was done by 5' RACE. TCRdb records Illumina HiSeq 2000 as the sequencer. Following reprocessing of the reads by TCRdb, the data hold one row per CDR3 protein sequence and no DNA is available. This sample's table contains a few hundred thousand distinct CDR3 sequences. Approximately 0.39% of the sample belongs to the ten largest clones. Source material: blood T cells: a sorted CD56 or NKG2C T cell subset, CD4+ or CD8+ T cells, or bulk PBMC T cells (not recorded which). The receptors derive from a man younger than 35 in good health. Donor details come from another sample of the same person, matched by shared clones.

This rearrangement joins TRBV29-1 to TRBJ1-4; TCRdb indicates TRBD1, and absent DNA this call remains unverified. This CDR3 region has 16 residues. The germline gives CDR1 SQVTM, CDR2 ANQGSEA. Here the CDR3 reads CSVISFGGTANEKLFF.

The gene calls are TRBV11-2 and TRBJ2-5. Germline CDR1 reads SGHAT; CDR2 reads FQNNGV. The CDR3 is 14 residues long. CDR3: CASSATPYQETQYF.

CDR3 in amino acids: CASSLVSSAGNNEQFF. This chain connects TRBV7-2 to TRBJ2-1; as DNA is missing, the TRBD2 call by TCRdb cannot be tested. The CDR3 spans 16 residues. Germline CDR1 and CDR2: SGHTA and FQGNSA.

The CDR3 sequence is CASSSDSHQETQYF. The chain joins TRBV28 to TRBJ2-5; the D call from TCRdb, TRBD1, cannot be confirmed without DNA. CDR3 size: 14 residues. Germline V lookup: CDR1 MDHEN, CDR2 SYDVKM.

The chain combines TRBV15 with TRBJ2-5; the TRBD1 assignment by TCRdb is unverifiable without DNA. CDR1 is LNHNV, CDR2 YYDKDF, per germline (reference sequence). The CDR3 totals 18 residues. The chain's CDR3 is CATSRDGQGTGGRETQYF.

V usage is TRBV5-1 and J usage is TRBJ2-2; TCRdb's D call of TRBD1 is untestable without DNA. In germline, CDR1 is SGHRS, CDR2 YFSETQ. The CDR3 is 15 residues long. The CDR3 loop reads CASSLGIGTTGELFF.

V gene TRBV4-3 combines with J gene TRBJ1-1. CDR1 is LGHNA, CDR2 YSLEER, per germline. The CDR3 runs to 14 residues. The CDR3 reads CASSQVQAPGEAFF.

The V and J genes are TRBV7-2 and TRBJ1-1. The germline CDR1 and CDR2 sequences are SGHTA and FQGNSA. The CDR3 extends over 14 amino acids. The CDR3 here is CASSSPMANTEAFF.

The J gene is TRBJ2-7, the V gene TRBV20-1; TCRdb's assignment of TRBD1 cannot be checked, as there is no DNA. The CDR3 covers 13 residues. Germline CDR1 reads DFQATT; CDR2 reads SNEGSKA (reference sequence). The CDR3 sequence is CSASRDRGIEQYF.

The V call is TRBV28, the J call TRBJ2-1; checking the TCRdb D call of TRBD2 is not possible without DNA. Germline CDR1 reads MDHEN; CDR2 reads SYDVKM. The CDR3 is 14 amino acids. The CDR3 here is CASSSGLAYNEQFF.

The J gene is TRBJ1-3, the V gene TRBV20-1. Per the germline V gene, CDR1 is DFQATT and CDR2 is SNEGSKA (reference sequence). The CDR3 length is 14 residues. CDR3 loop: CSASAVRLRNTIYF.

The chain is built from TRBV12-3 or TRBV12-4 and TRBJ2-2; TCRdb selects TRBD1, and the lack of DNA leaves this call unchecked. The CDR3 loop spans 16 amino acids. The CDR3 sequence: CASTEGAARMTGELFF.